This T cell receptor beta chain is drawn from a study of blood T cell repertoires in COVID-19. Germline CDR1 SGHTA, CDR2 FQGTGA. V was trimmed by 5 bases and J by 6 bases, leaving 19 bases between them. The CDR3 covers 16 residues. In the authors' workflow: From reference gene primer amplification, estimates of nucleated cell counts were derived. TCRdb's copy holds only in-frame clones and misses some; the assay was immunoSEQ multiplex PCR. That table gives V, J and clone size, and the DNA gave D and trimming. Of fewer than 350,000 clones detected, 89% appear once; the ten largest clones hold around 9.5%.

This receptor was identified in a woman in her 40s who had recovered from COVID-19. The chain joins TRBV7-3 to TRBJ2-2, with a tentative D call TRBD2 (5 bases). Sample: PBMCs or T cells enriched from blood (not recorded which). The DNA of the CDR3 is TGTGCCAGCAGCCAGCTCCCCCGAACTAGATCCGGGGAGCTGTTTTTT. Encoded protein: CASSQLPRTRSGELFF.